A single sample is the source of the 13 T cell receptor beta chains below, sequenced in a study of breast tumors, draining lymph nodes, adjacent tissues. Breast cancer patients provided tissue from their axillary draining lymph nodes. TCRdb itself ran the multiplex PCR reads through MiXCR, one entry per CDR3 protein. The table has more than 200,000 distinct CDR3 sequences, approximately 31% seen once. Sequenced sample: axillary lymph node tissue. Receptors originate from a female donor with breast cancer. Some clones in this sample may be carry-over from other donors' samples.

This clonotype has at least ten counts. The chain recombines TRBV10-3 with TRBJ2-7, with TRBD1 matching 8 bases. V lost 6 bases and J lost 2; bases outside the gene matches: 3. The CDR3 is 13 residues long. Germline CDR1 is ENHRY and CDR2 is SYGVKD. The CDR3 DNA reads as TGTGCCATCAGGGGGACAGGCCCCTACGAGCAGTACTTC. Protein: CAIRGTGPYEQYF.

Ten or more counts support this clonotype. V is TRBV4-1 and J is TRBJ2-7; 10 nucleotides match TRBD2. With V trimmed by 0 bases and J by 4 bases, 15 bases remained unmatched. The CDR3 runs 19 residues. CDR1 is MGHRA and CDR2 is YSYEKL in the germline V gene. The CDR3 nucleotides read TGCGCCAGCAGCCAAGATTCCCGGGTCCTAGCGGGAGAAAGGTACGAGCAGTACTTC. It yields the protein CASSQDSRVLAGERYEQYF.

J is TRBJ2-7 and V is TRBV6-1; perhaps TRBD1 as D (5 bases). The germline V gene has CDR1 MNHNS and CDR2 SASEGT. The ends were cut back, 6 bases at V and 1 base at J, with 13 bases in the middle. CDR3 size: 14 residues. In DNA, the CDR3 is TGTGCCAGCAGACAAACGACAGTTTCCTACGAGCAGTACTTC. This codes for CASRQTTVSYEQYF.

This clonotype was found many times. CDR3 DNA: TGTGCCAGCAGCGCCACCGTGGGAGGGAGGAACACCGGGGAGCTGTTTTTT. Translated, it gives CASSATVGGRNTGELFF. The rearrangement links TRBV9 to TRBJ2-2; 7 bases line up with TRBD2. V was pared by 3 bases and J by 1 base, with 9 bases of the junction left unmatched. This CDR3 is 17 amino acids long. Germline CDR1 and CDR2: SGDLS and YYNGEE.

This clonotype has a count of ten or more. This chain connects TRBV7-9 to TRBJ2-7, with TRBD1 matching over 11 bases. The V and J ends lost 5 bases and 6 bases, in that order; junction bases with no gene match: 6. Germline V gene data show CDR1 as SEHNR and CDR2 as FQNEAQ (reference sequence). CDR3 size: 14 residues. This CDR3 reads CASSKDRGRIEQYF. CDR3 in DNA: TGTGCCAGCAGCAAGGACAGGGGGCGAATCGAGCAGTACTTC.

Note on this clonotype: The conserved closing phenylalanine or tryptophan is absent in this CDR3, likely reflecting a read error. Because the CDR3's place on the DNA is in doubt, the DNA is left out and the CDR3 is given as listed by TCRdb. The chain uses TRBV7-6 and TRBJ2-6. Looked up from germline, CDR1 is SGHVS and CDR2 is FNYEAQ. The CDR3 is 8 residues long, counting both termini. CDR3: CASSSGTS.

Many counts were recorded for this clonotype. The chain links TRBV20-1 to TRBJ2-1, with D perhaps TRBD2 (5 bases). Germline V gene data show CDR1 as DFQATT and CDR2 as SNEGSKA (reference sequence). This CDR3 is 13 amino acids long. With 3 bases removed from V and 4 bases from J, the gap between germline ends came to 10 bases. CDR3 DNA: TGCAGTGCTAGTCCCGGCGGGTACAATGAGCAGTTCTTC. Translating it yields CSASPGGYNEQFF.

The sample holds one count of this clonotype. The chain combines TRBV20-1 with TRBJ2-1; 13 bases line up with TRBD2. The CDR3 runs to 15 residues. The germline V gene encodes CDR1 DFQATT and CDR2 SNEGSKA (reference sequence). J was trimmed by 9 bases and V by 6 bases; bases with no gene match: 11. The CDR3: CSASRTSGRGGEQFF. Written as DNA, the CDR3 is TGCAGTGCCAGCCGGACTAGCGGGAGAGGTGGTGAGCAGTTCTTC.

The chain couples TRBV11-2 to TRBJ1-1; 10 bases are a match to TRBD1. Germline trimming cut 1 base from V and 6 bases from J; bases unmatched to any gene: 8. The CDR3 extends over 16 amino acids. Germline V gene lookup returns CDR1 SGHAT and CDR2 FQNNGV. CDR3 sequence (DNA): TGTGCCAGCAGCTTAGGCAGGGGACAGGGGAGCCCTGAAGCTTTCTTT. It specifies CASSLGRGQGSPEAFF. Looking up the rest from reference TRBV11-2 and TRBJ1-1 gives the full variable domain: EAGVAQSPRYKIIEKRQSVAFWCNPISGHATLYWYQQILGQGPKLLIQFQNNGVVDDSQLPKDRFSAERLKGVDSTLKIQPAKLEDSAVYLCASSLGRGQGSPEAFFGQGTRLTVV.

This clonotype was seen many times. The chain joins TRBV5-1 to TRBJ2-3; TRBD1 agrees at 7 bases. CDR1 is SGHRS, CDR2 YFSETQ, per germline. The CDR3 totals 15 residues. Unmatched junction bases numbered 9, after V lost 2 bases and J lost 6 bases. CDR3 loop: CASSFGTDKDDTQYF. For the CDR3, the DNA is TGCGCCAGCAGCTTTGGGACAGATAAGGATGATACGCAGTATTTT.

In regard to this clonotype: This may stem from a read error, because a much larger clone lies one nucleotide away. The chain has TRBV7-9 and TRBJ2-5; weak D call: TRBD1 (6 bases). Germline V CDR1 and CDR2: SEHNR, FQNEAQ (reference sequence). This CDR3 has 17 residues. Deletions cut 8 bases from V and 13 bases from J, with 35 bases between. DNA for the CDR3: TGTGCCAGCTCCCCCCCTCCCGGGCGGACAGACAAGAGACCCCGGTACTTC. This sequence encodes CASSPPPGRTDKRPRYF.

This clonotype was detected only a few times. The V gene is TRBV11-2, the J gene TRBJ1-5, with D hard to call. The V end was cut by 0 bases, the J end by 6 bases, with 9 bases between. The germline CDR1 and CDR2 sequences are SGHAT and FQNNGV. CDR3 length equals 14 residues. The CDR3 sequence: CASSLEGSTQPQHF. The CDR3 bases are TGTGCCAGCAGCTTAGAGGGATCCACTCAGCCCCAGCATTTT. Supplemented by reference TRBV11-2 and TRBJ1-5, the full variable domain reads EAGVAQSPRYKIIEKRQSVAFWCNPISGHATLYWYQQILGQGPKLLIQFQNNGVVDDSQLPKDRFSAERLKGVDSTLKIQPAKLEDSAVYLCASSLEGSTQPQHFGDGTRLSIL.

This clonotype occurred a few times. The chain carries TRBV18 and TRBJ2-1, with D tentatively TRBD2 (6 bases). Germline V CDR1 and CDR2: KGHSH, LQKENI. V shed 3 bases and J shed 0 bases, with 12 bases lying between them. The CDR3 is 16 residues long. The CDR3 nucleotides read TGTGCCAGCTCACCGCCCCGGGGGAGCTCCTACAATGAGCAGTTCTTC. Its protein is CASSPPRGSSYNEQFF. Filled out from reference TRBV18 and TRBJ2-1, the complete variable domain reads NAGVMQNPRHLVRRRGQEARLRCSPMKGHSHVYWYRQLPEEGLKFMVYLQKENIIDESGMPKERFSAEFPKEGPSILRIQQVVRGDSAAYFCASSPPRGSSYNEQFFGPGTRLTVL.